Each of the 18 T cell receptor beta chains below was sequenced from the same sample in a study of PD-1 blockade in classical Hodgkin lymphoma. Sample time point: cycle 4 day 1 (C4D1), after 5 to 7 weeks of nivolumab. Every patient had relapsed following autologous stem cell transplantation, and cohorts differed in brentuximab vedotin exposure. Assay: immunoSEQ multiplex PCR; the TCRdb copy retains only in-frame clones and omits some. This table holds tens of thousands of clones, about 92% found once. Here the sequenced sample was peripheral blood mononuclear cells (PBMCs), taken before the fourth cycle of nivolumab. The receptors here all came from a human donor with classical Hodgkin lymphoma.

The table lists this clone with a count of one. This rearrangement joins TRBV4-2 to TRBJ2-7; no clear D. This CDR3 has 14 amino acids. Germline V lookup: CDR1 LGHNA, CDR2 YNFKEQ. V was pared by 3 bases and J by 2 bases, with 11 bases between. This CDR3 is CASSHDVGTYEQYF. In nucleotides, the CDR3 is TGTGCCAGCAGCCACGACGTGGGCACCTACGAGCAGTACTTC.

The rearrangement links TRBV13 to TRBJ1-5; maybe TRBD1 (5 bases). Trimming cost V 0 bases and J 12 bases, with 18 bases left between them. The germline gives CDR1 PRHDT, CDR2 FYEKMQ (reference sequence). The CDR3 covers 15 residues. The CDR3 is CASSLGGPYVRVQHF. The CDR3, as DNA: TGTGCCAGCAGCTTAGGGGGCCCCTACGTCAGGGTCCAGCATTTT.

The DNA for the CDR3 is TGTGCCAGCAGCCAATACGGGACAGGGCGGGACGAGCAGTACTTC. Residues: CASSQYGTGRDEQYF. The chain has TRBV6-5 and TRBJ2-7; 9 positions agree with TRBD1. Germline CDR1 reads MNHEY; CDR2 reads SVGAGI. The CDR3 contains 15 residues. The ends lost 6 bases at V and 5 bases at J; junction bases unmatched: 11.

J is TRBJ1-1 and V is TRBV2; D may be TRBD1 (5 bases). Germline lookup yields CDR1 SNHLY and CDR2 FYNNEI. The CDR3 is 13 amino acids. The V gene lost 4 bases and the J gene lost 6 bases, with 12 bases spanning the gap. The CDR3 coding sequence is TGTGCCAGCAGTGTTGAGGGGAGGGCTGAAGCTTTCTTT. As protein: CASSVEGRAEAFF.

The J gene is TRBJ2-5, the V gene TRBV7-3; D may be TRBD1 (7 bases). The CDR3 is 16 amino acids. V was clipped by 2 bases and J by 5 bases, with 18 bases between them. Germline lookup yields CDR1 SGHTA and CDR2 FQGTGA. The CDR3 spells CASSLGGGGGLETQYF. The CDR3, as DNA: TGTGCCAGCAGCTTAGGAGGCGGAGGGGGCTTGGAGACCCAGTACTTC.

The chain has TRBV10-3 and TRBJ1-5, with 9 bases identical to TRBD1. Losses at the gene ends were 3 bases for V and 4 bases for J; bases not matched to a gene: 13. From germline, CDR1 is ENHRY and CDR2 SYGVKD. This CDR3 spans 18 amino acids. CDR3 sequence (DNA): TGTGCCATCAGTGATGTCTCGAAGGAGGGACAGGGAAATCAGCCCCAGCATTTT. Amino acids: CAISDVSKEGQGNQPQHF.

By sample share, this clone is medium-sized. The chain joins TRBV19 to TRBJ2-7; D ambiguous. The CDR3 has 14 amino acids. CDR1 is LNHDA and CDR2 is SQIVND in the germline V gene (reference sequence). Deletions cut 3 bases from V and 3 bases from J, with 12 bases between. The CDR3 loop is CASSIVGSGYEQYF. The CDR3 nucleotides are TGTGCCAGTAGTATCGTGGGATCCGGCTACGAGCAGTACTTC. Full variable domain (outside the CDR3, taken from reference TRBV19 and TRBJ2-7): DGGITQSPKYLFRKEGQNVTLSCEQNLNHDAMYWYRQDPGQGLRLIYYSQIVNDFQKGDIAEGYSVSREKKESFPLTVTSAQKNPTAFYLCASSIVGSGYEQYFGPGTRLTVT.

This chain links TRBV4-1 with TRBJ1-3; D might be TRBD1 (5 bases). CDR1 is MGHRA and CDR2 is YSYEKL in the germline V gene. The CDR3 extends over 15 amino acids. V lost 2 bases and J lost 4, with 12 bases in between. The CDR3 DNA reads as TGCGCCAGCAGCCAATTGCCAGGGTTAGGAAACACCATATATTTT. Amino acid sequence: CASSQLPGLGNTIYF.

V and J are TRBV28 and TRBJ1-1; weak D call: TRBD1 (5 bases). Germline V gene lookup returns CDR1 MDHEN and CDR2 SYDVKM. V shed 3 bases and J shed 1 base, with 15 bases lying between them. This CDR3 has 16 amino acids. The CDR3 DNA is TGTGCCAGCAGTTTCTCAAGCAGGGTTCCGAACACTGAAGCTTTCTTT. As protein: CASSFSSRVPNTEAFF.

V usage is TRBV19 and J usage is TRBJ1-2; the match to TRBD1 covers 7 bases. Germline assignment: CDR1 LNHDA and CDR2 SQIVND (reference sequence). The trim removed 6 bases at V and 10 bases at J, leaving 8 bases unmatched. The CDR3 is made up of 12 amino acids. The CDR3 is CASRRGLGVYTF. CDR3 DNA: TGTGCCAGTAGGAGGGGGCTCGGTGTCTACACCTTC. Using reference TRBV19 and TRBJ1-2 for the parts outside the CDR3, the full variable domain is DGGITQSPKYLFRKEGQNVTLSCEQNLNHDAMYWYRQDPGQGLRLIYYSQIVNDFQKGDIAEGYSVSREKKESFPLTVTSAQKNPTAFYLCASRRGLGVYTFGSGTRLTVV.

The rearrangement joins TRBV27 to TRBJ2-6; D not certain. The CDR3 runs to 16 residues. In germline, CDR1 is MNHEY, CDR2 SMNVEV (reference sequence). V lost 1 base and J lost 1, with 8 bases in between. CDR3 sequence: CASSLWAASGANVLTF. For the CDR3, the DNA is TGTGCCAGCAGTTTATGGGCAGCTTCTGGGGCCAACGTCCTGACTTTC.

This chain connects TRBV9 to TRBJ1-1; D unresolved. The length of the CDR3 is 15 residues. Germline lookup yields CDR1 SGDLS and CDR2 YYNGEE. Between the trimmed V and J ends, which lost 0 bases and 0 bases, there was a span of 9 bases. The CDR3 loop reads CASSVAEAMNTEAFF. The CDR3 DNA reads as TGTGCCAGCAGCGTAGCTGAGGCAATGAACACTGAAGCTTTCTTT.

This clone was recorded once. This chain joins TRBV21-1 and TRBJ2-4; TRBD2 was called by the table and not checked on the DNA. TRBV21-1 is reported as a pseudogene. The CDR3 sequence is 17 residues long. The CDR3 nucleotides are TGTGCCAGCAGCAAAGCGCAGTTGGGGGAGGGTCGGAACATTCAGTACTTC. Protein sequence: CASSKAQLGEGRNIQYF.

The rearrangement links TRBV9 to TRBJ2-3; 7 bases agree with TRBD2. J was trimmed by 4 bases and V by 6 bases; bases with no gene match: 8. The CDR3 runs 14 residues. Germline values: CDR1 SGDLS, CDR2 YYNGEE. The CDR3: CASTSREPPDTQYF. CDR3 sequence (DNA): TGTGCCAGCACGTCGCGGGAGCCTCCAGATACGCAGTATTTT.

V gene TRBV7-9 combines with J gene TRBJ2-5, with D possibly being TRBD1 (5 bases). The V gene's germline CDR1 is SEHNR and CDR2 FQNEAQ (reference sequence). Trimming shortened V by 3 bases and J by 5 bases, and 16 bases separated the two germline ends. The CDR3 runs to 15 residues. CDR3 in DNA: TGTGCCAGCAGCTTGCAGGGTGCTGTTCAGGAGACCCAGTACTTC. Translating it yields CASSLQGAVQETQYF.

The chain recombines TRBV4-1 with TRBJ2-3, with 11 nucleotides matching TRBD2. This CDR3 has 18 residues. CDR1 and CDR2 from the germline V gene are MGHRA and YSYEKL. V dropped 2 bases and J dropped 0; count of bases not matched to a gene: 7. Here the CDR3 reads CASSQKLAGVPSTDTQYF. The CDR3 DNA sequence: TGCGCCAGCAGCCAAAAACTAGCGGGGGTTCCTAGCACAGATACGCAGTATTTT.

This clone was counted once. V usage is TRBV28 and J usage is TRBJ2-2; the match to TRBD1 covers 8 bases. Germline values: CDR1 MDHEN, CDR2 SYDVKM. The ends lost 4 bases at V and 7 bases at J; junction bases unmatched: 8. This CDR3 is 15 amino acids long. CDR3 in DNA: TGTGCCAGCAGTTCACCAGGGGGCGCAGGCGGGGAGCTGTTTTTT. Amino acid sequence: CASSSPGGAGGELFF.

This chain joins TRBV9 and TRBJ2-7, with D maybe TRBD2 (5 bases). This CDR3 contains 14 residues. Germline assignment: CDR1 SGDLS and CDR2 YYNGEE. V was shortened by 4 bases and J by 1 base, with 12 bases between the two germline ends. The CDR3 nucleotides read TGTGCCAGCAGCCCACAAGGAGGTTCCTACGAGCAGTACTTC. Its protein product is CASSPQGGSYEQYF. Filled out from reference TRBV9 and TRBJ2-7, the complete variable domain reads DSGVTQTPKHLITATGQRVTLRCSPRSGDLSVYWYQQSLDQGLQFLIQYYNGEERAKGNILERFSAQQFPDLHSELNLSSLELGDSALYFCASSPQGGSYEQYFGPGTRLTVT.